One and the same sample provided the 29 T cell receptor beta chains below, sequenced in a study of CD8 T cells in Susac syndrome. With random hexamers, reverse transcription was performed on roughly 0.5 to 1 ug of RNA. TCRdb re-analysed the immunoSEQ multiplex PCR reads in MiXCR, keeping a single row per CDR3 protein. The table lists 180,000 or so distinct CDR3 sequences, around 95% of them singletons, with 0.093% in the top ten. The sequenced sample was CD4+ T cells from PBMCs. The receptors stem from a human donor with multiple sclerosis.

The chain joins TRBV7-9 to TRBJ1-1; D uncertain. Germline CDR1 is SEHNR and CDR2 is FQNEAQ (reference sequence). Trimming pared 5 bases from V and 2 bases from J, leaving 12 bases between. This CDR3 has 14 amino acids. The CDR3 bases are TGTGCCAGCAGCCTACCACGACGAAACACTGAAGCTTTCTTT. Translated: CASSLPRRNTEAFF. Combining the CDR3 with reference TRBV7-9 and TRBJ1-1 gives the whole variable domain DTGVSQNPRHKITKRGQNVTFRCDPISEHNRLYWYRQTLGQGPEFLTYFQNEAQLEKSRLLSDRFSAERPKGSFSTLEIQRTEQGDSAMYLCASSLPRRNTEAFFGQGTRLTVV.

The chain links TRBV20-1 to TRBJ2-2; no reliable D call. The CDR3 is 13 amino acids. Trimming cost V 6 bases and J 2 bases, with 10 bases left between them. The germline gives CDR1 DFQATT, CDR2 SNEGSKA (reference sequence). In nucleotides, the CDR3 is TGCAGTGCCCGCCCGGCTAACACCGGGGAGCTGTTTTTT. This codes for CSARPANTGELFF.

This clonotype has just one count. As DNA, the CDR3 is TGCAGTGCTAGAGGTAGCGGAGTGGTCCGAGAGACCCAGTACTTC. Its translation is CSARGSGVVRETQYF. This chain connects TRBV20-1 to TRBJ2-5; D is possibly TRBD2 (6 bases). CDR3 length: 15 residues. The germline V gene encodes CDR1 DFQATT and CDR2 SNEGSKA (reference sequence). V gave up 1 base and J gave up 4 bases, with 16 bases separating them.

The rearrangement joins TRBV28 to TRBJ1-2; 8 nucleotides agree with TRBD1. The junction had 5 bases not matched to a gene; V was cut back by 3 bases and J by 8 bases. The germline gives CDR1 MDHEN, CDR2 SYDVKM. This CDR3 spans 13 amino acids. The CDR3 loop reads CASSLDRVKGYTF. The CDR3 coding sequence is TGTGCCAGCAGTTTGGACAGGGTCAAGGGCTACACCTTC.

V is TRBV5-1 and J is TRBJ2-7; tentatively, D is TRBD1 (5 bases). Trimming shortened V by 5 bases and J by 1 base, and 10 bases separated the two germline ends. The CDR3 covers 13 residues. CDR1 SGHRS and CDR2 YFSETQ come from the germline V gene. This CDR3 reads CASRPKGSYEQYF. The DNA of the CDR3 is TGCGCCAGCAGACCTAAGGGGTCCTACGAGCAGTACTTC.

The chain has TRBV4-1 and TRBJ1-5; D is possibly TRBD1 (6 bases). This CDR3 has 15 amino acids. Trimming removed 4 bases from V and 3 bases from J, with 13 bases in between. The germline V gene has CDR1 MGHRA and CDR2 YSYEKL. CDR3 residues: CASSRIRDNNQPQHF. Here the CDR3 DNA reads TGCGCCAGCAGCCGCATCCGGGACAACAATCAGCCCCAGCATTTT.

This clonotype was observed once. The rearrangement links TRBV29-1 to TRBJ2-1; possibly TRBD2 for D (6 bases). V was clipped by 7 bases and J by 8 bases, with 21 bases between them. The germline V gene has CDR1 SQVTM and CDR2 ANQGSEA. The CDR3 contains 14 residues. The CDR3 loop reads CSGDGGAHQDEQFF. In DNA, the CDR3 is TGCAGCGGAGACGGGGGAGCTCACCAGGATGAGCAGTTCTTC.

The V and J genes are TRBV5-1 and TRBJ1-1; D ambiguous. The CDR3 covers 16 residues. V shed 6 bases and J shed 2 bases, with 20 bases lying between them. Germline CDR1 SGHRS, CDR2 YFSETQ. CDR3 region: CASTSGNHGENTEAFF. The CDR3 DNA reads TGCGCCAGCACGTCCGGGAACCATGGGGAAAACACTGAAGCTTTCTTT.

V usage is TRBV2 and J usage is TRBJ2-7; D call uncertain. The CDR3 length is 13 residues. Germline V gene sequence: CDR1 SNHLY, CDR2 FYNNEI. The V end was cut by 1 base, the J end by 7 bases, with 11 bases between. The DNA for the CDR3 is TGTGCCAGCAGTGAAGAGGCCGCTCTGGAGCAGTACTTC. Translation gives CASSEEAALEQYF. The full variable domain, with the rest looked up from reference TRBV2 and TRBJ2-7, is EPEVTQTPSHQVTQMGQEVILRCVPISNHLYFYWYRQILGQKVEFLVSFYNNEISEKSEIFDDQFSVERPDGSNFTLKIRSTKLEDSAMYFCASSEEAALEQYFGPGTRLTVT.

This clonotype was recorded a few times. The rearrangement uses TRBV20-1 and TRBJ2-7, with D hard to call. CDR1 DFQATT and CDR2 SNEGSKA come from the germline V gene (reference sequence). The CDR3 loop spans 13 amino acids. Trimming pared 7 bases from V and 3 bases from J, leaving 16 bases between. The CDR3 region has the DNA TGCAGTGTTAAAGACTTTCTACGCTACGAGCAGTACTTC. This encodes CSVKDFLRYEQYF.

The V gene is TRBV20-1, the J gene TRBJ1-2; the D gene is possibly TRBD1 (5 bases). This CDR3 is built from 18 residues. Germline loops: CDR1 DFQATT, CDR2 SNEGSKA (reference sequence). The ends were cut back, 0 bases at V and 0 bases at J, with 20 bases in the middle. CDR3 bases: TGCAGTGCTAGAGATGATAGGAACAGGCGGGGAACTAACTATGGCTACACCTTC. It is translated as CSARDDRNRRGTNYGYTF.

The J gene is TRBJ1-4, the V gene TRBV28; D unresolved. CDR3 length: 14 amino acids. V was shortened by 5 bases and J by 7 bases, with 14 bases between the two germline ends. Germline V CDR1 and CDR2: MDHEN, SYDVKM. The DNA for the CDR3 is TGTGCCAGCAGTCCAGGAGGGAGTACTGAAAAACTGTTTTTT. Amino acid sequence: CASSPGGSTEKLFF.

The gene calls are TRBV29-1 and TRBJ1-1; D unclear. Germline V gene sequence: CDR1 SQVTM, CDR2 ANQGSEA. The CDR3 loop spans 13 amino acids. V gave up 3 bases and J gave up 5 bases, with 13 bases separating them. CDR3 sequence: CSVESGEGTEAFF. CDR3 DNA sequence: TGCAGCGTTGAGTCGGGTGAAGGTACTGAAGCTTTCTTT.

This chain uses TRBV3-1 with TRBJ2-5, with 11 positions matching TRBD2. The trim removed 6 bases at V and 5 bases at J, leaving 14 bases unmatched. Germline V gives CDR1 LGHDT, CDR2 YNNKEL (reference sequence). This CDR3 has 17 residues. Here the CDR3 reads CASRPRRSSGGTETQYF. CDR3 coding DNA: TGTGCCAGCAGACCCAGGAGGTCTAGCGGGGGGACCGAGACCCAGTACTTC.

A single count supports this clonotype. The V gene is TRBV29-1, the J gene TRBJ2-7; 7 bases line up with TRBD1. Per the germline V gene, CDR1 is SQVTM and CDR2 is ANQGSEA. V lost 3 bases, J lost 7 bases, and 3 bases stayed unmatched. The CDR3 covers 11 residues. The CDR3 reads CSVETGREQYF. Written as DNA, the CDR3 is TGCAGCGTTGAGACAGGGCGGGAGCAGTACTTC.

V is TRBV6-6 and J is TRBJ2-5; D uncertain. V lost 1 base and J lost 1, with 4 bases in between. There are 13 residues in the CDR3. Germline loops: CDR1 MNHNY, CDR2 SVGAGI (reference sequence). CDR3 nucleotides: TGTGCCAGCAGTTACTGGGCCCAAGAGACCCAGTACTTC. Protein: CASSYWAQETQYF.

This clonotype showed up just once. At one end the junction does not follow the germline gene, possibly because of a read error. The rearrangement uses TRBV24-1 and TRBJ1-2, with 9 bases that match TRBD1. CDR1 and CDR2 from the germline V gene are KGHDR and SFDVKD. The CDR3 is made up of 12 amino acids. The CDR3 sequence: CATSEPGQGLSF. The CDR3 DNA follows: TGTGCCACCAGTGAGCCGGGACAGGGCCTGTCCTTC.

The chain employs TRBV19 and TRBJ1-1; D call uncertain. The CDR3 consists of 11 residues. Trimming pared 5 bases from V and 8 bases from J, leaving 9 bases between. CDR1 is LNHDA, CDR2 SQIVND, per germline (reference sequence). The CDR3 DNA reads TGTGCCAGTAGTCTCCGGGAAGAAGCTTTCTTT. It encodes CASSLREEAFF.

The genes are TRBV6-2 or TRBV6-3 and TRBJ1-5; no reliable D call. Trimming shortened V by 2 bases and J by 0 bases, and 14 bases separated the two germline ends. Per the germline V gene, CDR1 is MNHEY and CDR2 is SVGEGT. CDR3 length: 17 residues. The CDR3 loop reads CASSYPAGFTSNQPQHF. For the CDR3, the DNA is TGTGCCAGCAGTTACCCCGCGGGGTTTACTAGCAATCAGCCCCAGCATTTT.

The chain couples TRBV18 to TRBJ1-4; D not certain. This CDR3 has 15 residues. The V end lost 2 bases, the J end lost 0 bases, and 7 bases lay between the germline ends. Germline assignment: CDR1 KGHSH and CDR2 LQKENI. This CDR3 is CASSPVISTNEKLFF. CDR3 DNA: TGTGCCAGCTCACCAGTCATCTCAACTAATGAAAAACTGTTTTTT.

The chain combines TRBV12-3 or TRBV12-4 with TRBJ1-1, with D unclear. V lost 4 bases and J lost 0, with 9 bases in between. This CDR3 has 14 residues. CDR3 nucleotides: TGTGCCAGCAGTTACAGCGACATGAACACTGAAGCTTTCTTT. Translating gives CASSYSDMNTEAFF.

This chain links TRBV30 with TRBJ2-7, with a weak D call TRBD1 (6 bases). The CDR3 has 13 residues. CDR1 and CDR2 (germline): GTSNPN, SVGIG (reference sequence). V gave up 4 bases and J gave up 1 base, with 11 bases separating them. The CDR3 spells CAWTGTNSYEQYF. CDR3 sequence (DNA): TGTGCCTGGACAGGGACAAATTCCTACGAGCAGTACTTC.

This rearrangement joins TRBV20-1 to TRBJ1-2, with D possibly TRBD1 on 5 matching bases. Trimming took off 3 bases at V and 4 bases at J, with 9 bases between the two ends. Germline V gene lookup returns CDR1 DFQATT and CDR2 SNEGSKA (reference sequence). The CDR3 runs to 12 residues. DNA for the CDR3: TGCAGTGCTAGGCAGGGAGGCTATGGCTACACCTTC. It is translated as CSARQGGYGYTF.

This chain joins TRBV15 and TRBJ1-2, with D hard to call. V gave up 0 bases and J gave up 9 bases, with 11 bases separating them. CDR1 and CDR2 from the germline V gene are LNHNV and YYDKDF (reference sequence). This CDR3 has 13 residues. The CDR3 region has the DNA TGTGCCACCAGCAGAGATTTAGCGGATAGCTACACCTTC. It translates to CATSRDLADSYTF.

V and J are TRBV7-9 and TRBJ2-5; 11 bases are shared with TRBD2. Germline CDR1 is SEHNR and CDR2 is FQNEAQ (reference sequence). The CDR3 spans 16 residues. After removal of 6 bases from V and 0 bases from J, the junction contained 6 bases not matched to a gene. CDR3 sequence reads: CASRSTSGDHQETQYF. The CDR3 DNA is TGTGCCAGCAGGTCGACTAGCGGGGACCACCAAGAGACCCAGTACTTC.

The chain links TRBV3-1 to TRBJ2-1; possible D gene TRBD2, 5 bases. V lost 8 bases and J 4 bases, leaving 12 bases between the germline ends. The CDR3 is 13 residues long. CDR1 and CDR2 (germline): LGHDT, YNNKEL (reference sequence). The chain's CDR3 is CASALAQYNEQFF. CDR3 DNA: TGTGCCAGCGCCCTAGCACAATACAATGAGCAGTTCTTC.

The gene calls are TRBV20-1 and TRBJ1-5; D not resolved. V lost 2 bases and J 3 bases, leaving 8 bases between the germline ends. Germline-derived CDR1 and CDR2 are DFQATT and SNEGSKA (reference sequence). The CDR3 is 13 residues long. CDR3 in DNA: TGCAGTGCTAGAATGGATTTCAATCAGCCCCAGCATTTT. Translation: CSARMDFNQPQHF.

The chain recombines TRBV6-2 or TRBV6-3 with TRBJ2-7; D possibly corresponds to TRBD2 (5 bases). The V and J ends lost 7 bases and 0 bases respectively, with 13 bases between them. In germline, CDR1 is MNHEY, CDR2 SVGEGT. The CDR3 extends over 14 amino acids. The CDR3 bases are TGTGCCAGCACCCCTGTGGGAGACTCCTACGAGCAGTACTTC. This sequence encodes CASTPVGDSYEQYF.

The chain couples TRBV5-4 to TRBJ2-7; either TRBD1 or TRBD2 may fit D (5 bases each). The CDR3 runs 14 residues. Germline V CDR1 and CDR2: SGHNT, YYREEE (reference sequence). Deletions cut 4 bases from V and 3 bases from J, with 14 bases between. The CDR3 region has the DNA TGTGCCAGCAGCCCTACCTGGGGGAGCTACGAGCAGTACTTC. This encodes CASSPTWGSYEQYF.